Described below is a single T cell receptor (beta chain) sequence and its context. What it binds is not known. CDR3 length: 14 amino acids. CDR1 is LNHNV, CDR2 YYDKDF, per germline (reference sequence). V lost 2 bases and J lost 1, with 8 bases in between. This entry comes from a study of graft-versus-host responses after intestinal transplantation. Profiling relied on immunoSEQ multiplex PCR, and the TCRdb table lists in-frame clones only, not all of them. The data show about 88,000 clones, around 93% seen once. The receptor was isolated from a human donor who was the organ donor for an intestinal transplant. Sequences were derived from unstimulated CD4+ T cells sorted from spleen or lymph node cells, sampled before transplant. The chain links TRBV15 to TRBJ1-1; possibly TRBD1 for D (5 bases). In DNA, the CDR3 is TGTGCCACCAGCAGACCCGACAGGAACACTGAAGCTTTCTTT. It yields the protein CATSRPDRNTEAFF.